The 2 T cell receptor beta chains below were found in one sample sequenced in a study of post-analysis software for immune sequencing data. General study results and limits: Roughly 5 TRBV segments (TRBV5-6, TRBV5-1 and TRBV20-1 among them) occurred more frequently in patients than in controls.

Every TCR beta cDNA library bore unique molecular identifiers. Using its own MiXCR run on the PCR reads, TCRdb lists one record per CDR3 protein. Of some 260,000 distinct CDR3 sequences in the sample, 30% to 45% were seen once. Their target antigens are unknown. The source material was blood. All receptors come from a girl between 10 and 17 years old with multiple sclerosis.

This clonotype has a count of ten or more. The J gene is TRBJ1-1, the V gene TRBV11-2; D gene unclear. V was cut by 3 bases and J by 7 bases, with 12 bases left in between. CDR1 and CDR2 (germline): SGHAT, FQNNGV. The CDR3 is 13 amino acids. CDR3 in DNA: TGTGCCAGCAGCTTGAGGTCAGAGTTTGAAGCTTTCTTT. This gives the protein CASSLRSEFEAFF.

This clonotype showed up many times. This chain links TRBV10-3 with TRBJ2-3; D call uncertain. CDR3 size: 13 residues. CDR1 is ENHRY, CDR2 SYGVKD, per germline. Trimming left V 1 base short and J 3 bases short, with 5 bases between. Here the CDR3 reads CAISELATDTQYF. CDR3 DNA sequence: TGTGCCATCAGTGAGTTGGCTACAGATACGCAGTATTTT.